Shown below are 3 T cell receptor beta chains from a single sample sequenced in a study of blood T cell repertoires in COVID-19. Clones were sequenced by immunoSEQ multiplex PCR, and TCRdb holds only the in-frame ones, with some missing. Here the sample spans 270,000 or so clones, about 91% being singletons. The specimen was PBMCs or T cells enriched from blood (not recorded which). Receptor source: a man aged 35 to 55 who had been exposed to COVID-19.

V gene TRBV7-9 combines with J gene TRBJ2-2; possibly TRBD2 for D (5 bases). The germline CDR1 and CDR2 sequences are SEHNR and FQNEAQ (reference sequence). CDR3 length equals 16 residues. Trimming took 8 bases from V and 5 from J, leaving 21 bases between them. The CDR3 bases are TGTGCCAGCGGAGACCAACTAGGGTTGTTGACCGGGGAGCTGTTTTTT. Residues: CASGDQLGLLTGELFF.

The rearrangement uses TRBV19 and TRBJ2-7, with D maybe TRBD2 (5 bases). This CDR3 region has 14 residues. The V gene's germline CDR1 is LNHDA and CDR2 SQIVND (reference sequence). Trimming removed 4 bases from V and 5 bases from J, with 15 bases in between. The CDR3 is CASSRLGLINEQYF. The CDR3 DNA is TGTGCCAGTAGTAGGCTTGGACTGATTAACGAGCAGTACTTC.

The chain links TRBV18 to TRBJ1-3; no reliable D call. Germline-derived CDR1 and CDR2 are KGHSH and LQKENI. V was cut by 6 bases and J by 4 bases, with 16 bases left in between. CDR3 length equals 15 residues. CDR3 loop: CASSKGQAEGNTIYF. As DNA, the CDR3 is TGTGCCAGCTCTAAGGGTCAAGCGGAAGGAAACACCATATATTTT.